The 14 T cell receptor beta chains below were found in one sample sequenced in a study of T cell changes during pregnancy in multiple sclerosis. The repertoire was sequenced with immunoSEQ multiplex PCR; TCRdb's copy has only in-frame clones and lacks some. This table has more than 75,000 clones, about 95% appearing once. The sequencing used peripheral blood, collected in the third trimester of pregnancy. These receptors came from a female donor with multiple sclerosis, enrolled in a pregnancy study.

The genes are TRBV2 and TRBJ1-5; a possible D gene is TRBD1 (6 bases). V shed 5 bases and J shed 4 bases, with 15 bases lying between them. The CDR3 runs to 15 residues. Looked up from germline, CDR1 is SNHLY and CDR2 is FYNNEI. The CDR3 nucleotides are TGTGCCAGCAGTAGGACAGTGGCTACAAATCAGCCCCAGCATTTT. It yields the protein CASSRTVATNQPQHF.

This sequence joins TRBV4-1 and TRBJ2-3, with a tentative D call TRBD2 (5 bases). The germline CDR1 and CDR2 sequences are MGHRA and YSYEKL. V was trimmed by 1 base and J by 4 bases, leaving 24 bases between them. The CDR3 length is 19 residues. CDR3 protein: CASSQANEPTRSSADTQYF. Written as DNA, the CDR3 is TGCGCCAGCAGCCAAGCCAATGAACCCACTAGGTCCTCCGCAGATACGCAGTATTTT.

The rearrangement joins TRBV6-4 to TRBJ2-2; D is perhaps TRBD1 (5 bases). This CDR3 spans 15 amino acids. The V end lost 6 bases, the J end lost 7 bases, and 18 bases lay between the germline ends. CDR1 and CDR2 from the germline V gene are MRHNA and SNTAGT. CDR3 loop: CASSRTREGVGELFF. As DNA, the CDR3 is TGTGCCAGCAGCCGGACACGAGAAGGGGTCGGGGAGCTGTTTTTT.

This sequence joins TRBV14 and TRBJ1-4; D not resolved. The CDR3 runs to 16 residues. Germline V lookup: CDR1 SGHDN, CDR2 FVKESK. Trimming took 2 bases from V and 2 from J, leaving 12 bases between them. The CDR3 reads CASSQRGRTTNEKLFF. The CDR3 DNA is TGTGCCAGCAGCCAACGCGGGCGGACGACTAATGAAAAACTGTTTTTT.

J is TRBJ2-3 and V is TRBV19, with D uncertain. CDR3 size: 13 residues. The V end was cut by 5 bases, the J end by 5 bases, with 11 bases between. Germline CDR1 is LNHDA and CDR2 is SQIVND (reference sequence). CDR3 loop: CASSVDIEDTQYF. The DNA of the CDR3 is TGTGCCAGTAGTGTCGACATAGAAGATACGCAGTATTTT.

The rearrangement links TRBV5-1 to TRBJ2-6; D might be TRBD2 (6 bases). The CDR3 length is 20 residues. Per the germline V gene, CDR1 is SGHRS and CDR2 is YFSETQ. The V end lost 0 bases, the J end lost 0 bases, and 19 bases lay between the germline ends. DNA for the CDR3: TGCGCCAGCAGCTTGGACGCCCGGGAGTTTCTCAACTCTGGGGCCAACGTCCTGACTTTC. Protein: CASSLDAREFLNSGANVLTF.

The chain employs TRBV7-8 and TRBJ1-5; D is perhaps TRBD1 (6 bases). Germline V gives CDR1 SGHVS, CDR2 FQNEAQ. The CDR3 loop spans 17 amino acids. Trimming took 0 bases from V and 1 from J, leaving 13 bases between them. The CDR3: CASSLASVGASNQPQHF. For the CDR3, the DNA is TGTGCCAGCAGCTTAGCCAGTGTGGGGGCGAGCAATCAGCCCCAGCATTTT.

The chain uses TRBV7-2 and TRBJ2-2, with TRBD2 identical over 9 bases. The J segment lost 4 bases and the V segment lost 3 bases, leaving 6 bases of the junction unmatched. The germline V gene has CDR1 SGHTA and CDR2 FQGNSA. This CDR3 region has 16 residues. The CDR3 protein is CASSFSGGPFTGELFF. CDR3 DNA sequence: TGTGCCAGCAGCTTTAGCGGGGGACCCTTCACCGGGGAGCTGTTTTTT.

V usage is TRBV6-1 and J usage is TRBJ2-7; TRBD2 might be the D (5 bases). V was shortened by 4 bases and J by 0 bases, with 16 bases between the two germline ends. CDR1 and CDR2 from the germline V gene are MNHNS and SASEGT. The CDR3 length is 16 residues. The CDR3 loop is CASSGLRGQLSYEQYF. The CDR3 nucleotides are TGTGCCAGCAGTGGCCTACGGGGTCAGCTCTCCTACGAGCAGTACTTC.

In its sample, this clone was seen once. The gene calls are TRBV5-6 and TRBJ1-6, with 9 positions matching TRBD1. CDR1 and CDR2 (germline): SGHDT, YYEEEE. The CDR3 is 16 residues long. The junction had 8 bases not matched to a gene; V was cut back by 4 bases and J by 6 bases. The CDR3 region is CASSQPGTGRNSPLHF. As DNA, the CDR3 is TGTGCCAGCAGCCAACCCGGGACAGGGCGTAATTCACCCCTCCACTTT.

The chain employs TRBV4-1 and TRBJ2-2; D is possibly TRBD1 (6 bases). The V and J ends lost 2 bases and 9 bases respectively, with 10 bases between them. CDR1 and CDR2 from the germline V gene are MGHRA and YSYEKL. This CDR3 is built from 13 residues. The CDR3 nucleotides are TGCGCCAGCAGCCAAACAGGGTGGCGGGAGCTGTTTTTT. Translation: CASSQTGWRELFF.

The chain couples TRBV19 to TRBJ2-3; weak D call: TRBD1 (6 bases). The V end lost 3 bases, the J end lost 0 bases, and 10 bases lay between the germline ends. There are 15 residues in the CDR3. Germline V gives CDR1 LNHDA, CDR2 SQIVND (reference sequence). CDR3 loop: CASSIRDKSTDTQYF. The CDR3 DNA is TGTGCCAGTAGTATCCGGGACAAGAGCACAGATACGCAGTATTTT.

V and J are TRBV6-1 and TRBJ1-1, with 7 nucleotides matching TRBD1. The junction had 5 bases not matched to a gene; V was cut back by 1 base and J by 0 bases. From germline, CDR1 is MNHNS and CDR2 SASEGT. The CDR3 has 16 amino acids. The CDR3 spells CASSEGWGQMNTEAFF. The CDR3 DNA is TGTGCCAGCAGTGAAGGATGGGGACAGATGAACACTGAAGCTTTCTTT.

The chain links TRBV19 to TRBJ2-7, with TRBD1 identical over 12 bases. The CDR3 contains 14 residues. Germline V CDR1 and CDR2: LNHDA, SQIVND (reference sequence). V lost 5 bases, J lost 4 bases, and 3 bases stayed unmatched. CDR3 amino acids: CASSVGQGAYEQYF. DNA for the CDR3: TGTGCCAGTAGTGTGGGACAGGGGGCGTACGAGCAGTACTTC.